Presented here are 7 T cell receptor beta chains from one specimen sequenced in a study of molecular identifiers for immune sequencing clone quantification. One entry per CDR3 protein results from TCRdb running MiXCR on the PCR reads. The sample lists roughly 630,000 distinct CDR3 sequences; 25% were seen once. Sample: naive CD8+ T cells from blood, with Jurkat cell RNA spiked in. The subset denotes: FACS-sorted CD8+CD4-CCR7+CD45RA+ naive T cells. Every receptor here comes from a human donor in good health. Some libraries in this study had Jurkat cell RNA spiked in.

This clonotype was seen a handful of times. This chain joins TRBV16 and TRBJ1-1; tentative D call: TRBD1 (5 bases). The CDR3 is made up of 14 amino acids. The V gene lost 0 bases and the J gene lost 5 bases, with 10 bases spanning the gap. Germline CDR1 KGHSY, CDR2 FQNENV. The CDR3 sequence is CASSQSTVRTEAFF. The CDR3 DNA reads TGTGCCAGCAGCCAATCGACAGTCAGGACTGAAGCTTTCTTT. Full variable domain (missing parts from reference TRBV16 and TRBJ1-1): GEEVAQTPKHLVRGEGQKAKLYCAPIKGHSYVFWYQQVLKNEFKFLISFQNENVFDETGMPKERFSAKCLPNSPCSLEIQATKLEDSAVYFCASSQSTVRTEAFFGQGTRLTVV.

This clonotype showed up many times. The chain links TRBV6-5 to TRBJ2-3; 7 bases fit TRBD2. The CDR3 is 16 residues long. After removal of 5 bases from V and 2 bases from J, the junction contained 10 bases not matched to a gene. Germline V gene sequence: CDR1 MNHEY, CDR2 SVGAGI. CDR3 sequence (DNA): TGTGCCAGCAGTGTCAGCGGGGAGACCTCCACAGATACGCAGTATTTT. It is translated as CASSVSGETSTDTQYF.

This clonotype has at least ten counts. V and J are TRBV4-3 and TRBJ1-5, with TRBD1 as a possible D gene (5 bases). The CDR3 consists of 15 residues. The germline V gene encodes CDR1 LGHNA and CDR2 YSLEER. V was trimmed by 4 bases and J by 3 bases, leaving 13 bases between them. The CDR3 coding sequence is TGCGCCAGCAGCCCAGAGTTCAGGGTCAATCAGCCCCAGCATTTT. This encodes CASSPEFRVNQPQHF.

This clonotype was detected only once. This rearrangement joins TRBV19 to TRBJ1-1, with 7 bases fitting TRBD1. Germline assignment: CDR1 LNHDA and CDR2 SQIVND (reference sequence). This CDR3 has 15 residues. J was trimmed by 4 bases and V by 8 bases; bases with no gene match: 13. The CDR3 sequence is CASLVTGRRGTEAFF. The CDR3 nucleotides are TGTGCCAGTCTTGTGACAGGGCGGCGGGGCACTGAAGCTTTCTTT.

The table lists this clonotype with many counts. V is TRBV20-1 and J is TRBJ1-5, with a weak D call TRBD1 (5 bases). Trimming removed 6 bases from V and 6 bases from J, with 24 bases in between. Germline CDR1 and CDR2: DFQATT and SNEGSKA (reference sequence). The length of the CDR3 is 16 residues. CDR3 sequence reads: CSAPVPGREIPQPQHF. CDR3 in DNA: TGCAGTGCCCCTGTACCAGGCAGGGAGATACCTCAGCCCCAGCATTTT.

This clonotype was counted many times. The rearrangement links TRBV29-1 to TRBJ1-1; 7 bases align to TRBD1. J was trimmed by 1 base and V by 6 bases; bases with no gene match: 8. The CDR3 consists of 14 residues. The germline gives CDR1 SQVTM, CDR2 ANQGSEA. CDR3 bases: TGCAGCGTAGCCGGGACAGCAACGAACACTGAAGCTTTCTTT. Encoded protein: CSVAGTATNTEAFF. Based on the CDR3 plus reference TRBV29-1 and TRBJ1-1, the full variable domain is SAVISQKPSRDICQRGTSLTIQCQVDSQVTMMFWYRQQPGQSLTLIATANQGSEATYESGFVIDKFPISRPNLTFSTLTVSNMSPEDSSIYLCSVAGTATNTEAFFGQGTRLTVV.

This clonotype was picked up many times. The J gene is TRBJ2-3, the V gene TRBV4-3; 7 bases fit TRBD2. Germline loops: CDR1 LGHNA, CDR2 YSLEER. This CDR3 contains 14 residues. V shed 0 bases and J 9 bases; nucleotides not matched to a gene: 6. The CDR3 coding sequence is TGCGCCAGCAGCCAAGATAGGGGAGGGGCCACGCAGTATTTT. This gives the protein CASSQDRGGATQYF.